This TCR beta chain was identified during a study of OX40 agonist ivuxolimab in advanced cancers. Study-level points and caveats: Some nonresponders also had low normalized T-cell clonal expansion.

Worth noting for this clone: Its antigen is as yet unknown.

Libraries were prepared by immunoSEQ multiplex PCR; TCRdb keeps only in-frame clonotypes and omits some of them. The table lists approximately 77,000 clones, 90% of them singletons. Baseline was the first blood sampling point, followed by cycle 4 day 1 and cycle 7 day 1. CDR1 LNHDA and CDR2 SQIVND come from the germline V gene (reference sequence). V was trimmed by 5 bases and J by 6 bases, leaving 10 bases between them. The CDR3 covers 12 residues. Sample: CD4+ or CD8+ T cells sorted from blood, taken in a trial of the OX40 agonist ivuxolimab. The sequence derives from an adult with an advanced solid tumor such as melanoma, head and neck, liver or kidney cancer. V gene TRBV19 combines with J gene TRBJ1-2; maybe TRBD1 (6 bases). CDR3 amino acids: CASSHRAHGYTF. DNA for the CDR3: TGTGCCAGTAGTCACAGGGCGCATGGCTACACCTTC. The full variable domain, with the rest looked up from reference TRBV19 and TRBJ1-2, is DGGITQSPKYLFRKEGQNVTLSCEQNLNHDAMYWYRQDPGQGLRLIYYSQIVNDFQKGDIAEGYSVSREKKESFPLTVTSAQKNPTAFYLCASSHRAHGYTFGSGTRLTVV.